Listed below are T cell receptor beta chains from one sample, sequenced in a study of blood T cell repertoires in COVID-19. The method was immunoSEQ multiplex PCR; TCRdb's version includes in-frame clones alone and lacks a portion of them. The repertoire holds 88,000 or so clones, with over 75% as singletons. Material: peripheral blood. These receptors all come from a man in his sixties with acute or convalescent COVID-19. The CDR3 runs from the conserved cysteine through the conserved F or W. The D gene is left open where the match is weak. Only some rows state a clone size, as once, few, many or a class for expanded clones.

-	TRBD1	TRBV29-1	TRBJ2-7	CSVRQGVNRYEQYF	TGCAGCGTTCGACAGGGGGTGAACCGCTACGAGCAGTACTTC
-	TRBD1	TRBV3-1/TRBV3-2	TRBJ2-7	CASSQEGTGGPEVLYEQYF	TGTGCCAGCAGCCAAGAAGGGACAGGGGGCCCCGAAGTTCTCTACGAGCAGTACTTC
-	-	TRBV21-1	TRBJ2-7	CASSKFPRDCSYEQYF	TGTGCCAGCAGCAAGTTCCCGAGGGACTGTTCCTACGAGCAGTACTTC
-	-	TRBV18	TRBJ1-2	CASSPLDSYGYTF	TGTGCCAGCTCACCACTCGACAGCTATGGCTACACCTTC
-	-	TRBV5-1	TRBJ1-4	CASSFLRGDGNEKLFF	TGCGCCAGCAGCTTTCTTCGAGGAGACGGTAATGAAAAACTGTTTTTT
-	TRBD1	TRBV7-8	TRBJ2-7	CASSFRDSPAYEQYF	TGTGCCAGCAGCTTCAGGGACAGCCCTGCCTACGAGCAGTACTTC
-	TRBD1	TRBV6-5	TRBJ2-3	CASNSGQGTADTQYF	TGTGCCAGCAATTCAGGACAGGGTACGGCAGATACGCAGTATTTT
-	-	TRBV15	TRBJ1-5	CATSTTGNQPQHF	TGTGCCACCAGCACTACAGGGAATCAGCCCCAGCATTTT
-	-	TRBV6-5	TRBJ1-5	CASSYTLGQPQHF	TGTGCCAGCAGTTACACCCTCGGTCAGCCCCAGCATTTT
-	TRBD1	TRBV6-4	TRBJ1-1	CASRVTGGNTEAFF	TGTGCCAGCAGGGTTACAGGGGGCAACACTGAAGCTTTCTTT
-	-	TRBV5-4	TRBJ1-1	CASSLATLNTEAFF	TGTGCCAGCAGCTTGGCGACACTTAACACTGAAGCTTTCTTT
-	-	TRBV7-5	TRBJ1-2	CVRSYPWQGVCGYTF	TGTGTCAGAAGCTACCCGTGGCAGGGGGTGTGTGGCTACACCTTC
few	-	TRBV7-2	TRBJ2-5	CASSLARVRLGQTQYF	TGTGCCAGCAGCTTAGCGCGGGTGCGACTCGGGCAGACCCAGTACTTC
-	TRBD2	TRBV18	TRBJ2-7	CASSLSLTSGGASSSYEQYF	TGTGCCAGCTCACTCTCTTTGACTAGCGGGGGGGCCTCAAGCTCCTACGAGCAGTACTTC
-	TRBD1	TRBV14	TRBJ1-5	CASSQDGRGQWCNQPQHF	TGTGCCAGCAGCCAAGATGGTAGGGGGCAGTGGTGCAATCAGCCCCAGCATTTT
-	TRBD1	TRBV5-1	TRBJ1-4	CASSNLGQDNEKLFF	TGCGCCAGCAGCAACCTTGGACAGGATAATGAAAAACTGTTTTTT
-	-	TRBV7-2	TRBJ2-3	CASSLSFSTDTQYF	TGTGCCAGCAGCTTAAGCTTTAGCACAGATACGCAGTATTTT
-	-	TRBV21-1	TRBJ1-3	CASTCSRWSSGNTIYF	TGTGCCAGCACATGTAGCCGATGGAGCTCTGGAAACACCATATATTTT
-	-	TRBV14	TRBJ1-4	CASSHGTLNEKLFF	TGTGCCAGCAGCCACGGGACACTTAATGAAAAACTGTTTTTT
-	TRBD1	TRBV7-8	TRBJ2-7	CASSLFDRADYEQYF	TGTGCCAGCAGCTTGTTCGACAGGGCAGATTACGAGCAGTACTTC
-	-	TRBV11-3	TRBJ2-1	CASSKGRDEQFF	TGTGCCAGCAGCAAAGGTCGGGATGAGCAGTTCTTC
-	TRBD2	TRBV3-1/TRBV3-2	TRBJ2-5	CASSDFRTSGSETQYF	TGTGCCAGCAGCGATTTTCGGACTAGCGGGAGTGAGACCCAGTACTTC
-	-	TRBV7-8	TRBJ2-1	CASSLARVSAFF	TGTGCCAGCAGCTTAGCTCGGGTTAGCGCGTTCTTC
-	-	TRBV7-8	TRBJ1-6	CASSPYLNQDSPLHF	TGTGCCAGCAGCCCATACCTAAACCAGGATTCACCCCTCCACTTT
-	-	TRBV21-1	TRBJ2-7	CASRGMREDSYEQYF	TGTGCCAGCAGAGGGATGCGGGAGGACTCCTACGAGCAGTACTTC
-	-	TRBV24-1	TRBJ1-1	CATSGAENTEAFF	TGTGCCACCAGTGGAGCCGAGAACACTGAAGCTTTCTTT